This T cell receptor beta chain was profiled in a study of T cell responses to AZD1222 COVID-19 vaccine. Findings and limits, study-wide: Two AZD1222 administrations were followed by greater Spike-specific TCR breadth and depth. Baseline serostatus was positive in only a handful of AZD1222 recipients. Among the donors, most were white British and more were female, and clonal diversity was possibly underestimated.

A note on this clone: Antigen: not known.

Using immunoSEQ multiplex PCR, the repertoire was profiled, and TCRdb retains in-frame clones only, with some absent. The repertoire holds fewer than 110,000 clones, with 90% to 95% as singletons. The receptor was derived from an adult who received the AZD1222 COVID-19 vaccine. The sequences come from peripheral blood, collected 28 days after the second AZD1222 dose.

The CDR3 DNA follows: TGTGCCAGCAAAGGAGGGGGAACTAACTATGGCTACACCTTC. Translation: CASKGGGTNYGYTF. This chain links TRBV14 with TRBJ1-2; tentatively, D is TRBD1 (6 bases). Trimming pared 7 bases from V and 0 bases from J, leaving 12 bases between. Germline lookup yields CDR1 SGHDN and CDR2 FVKESK. The CDR3 is 14 residues long.